This TCR beta chain was observed in a study of human T cells and chemical hapten exposure (dated by TCRdb to the early 2020s). Concerning the study at large: For sensitization, 2% DPC in acetone was applied to an approximately 2 cm by approximately 2 cm area of upper inner arm skin. The patient cohort, mostly female, included alopecia areata with under or over 50% scalp involvement, alopecia totalis and alopecia universalis. Libraries were combined into a pool for sequencing, and differences in TCR yield between samples came mainly from small differences in library volumes within the pool. Blood samples were taken from patients before sensitization (week 0) and then at 2, 6 and about 24 weeks after DPC sensitization. Blood for TCR sequencing was provided by twenty-nine alopecia patients at one to four time points (pre-sensitization, 2, 6 and 24 weeks). Patients additionally received weekly therapeutic DPC doses to the scalp throughout the approximately 25-week study period. Patch testing was done on the upper back using Finn chambers containing 0.01% DPC, and results were scored after 6 days according to International Contact Dermatitis Research Group standards. This study followed changes in the peripheral blood TCR repertoire in vivo during primary and secondary sensitization of alopecia patients to the hapten diphenylcyclopropenone (DPC). General findings and caveats noted by the study authors: Compared with pre-sensitization or healthy control sets, expanded TCRs formed significantly more large CDR3 similarity clusters, which is consistent with antigen-driven responses. After repeated subsampling, changes were observed in the strength of the expansion versus patch-test correlation and in the threshold at which the correlation became significant. DPC sensitization did not change the number of TCRs with a frequency above 1 in 1000, and there was no evidence of changes in global repertoire structure. Because all patients had alopecia, a presumed autoimmune disease, the immune response of the patients might differ from that of healthy individuals. Patch test score correlated positively with the number of PT1 expanded TCRs, reaching significance at thresholds 8, 16 and 32 but not at 4.

A remark on this clonotype: Its antigen remains undetermined. No clone much larger than this one lies a single base away; base qualities are absent.

The library was produced with RACE. TCRdb lists the instrument as NextSeq 500. During library preparation, unique molecular identifiers were attached to individual cDNA molecules so that TCRs could be counted quantitatively and reproducibly. From each blood RNA sample, both TCR alpha and TCR beta chains were sequenced. For the original study's pipeline: The median number of TCRs per sample was approximately 96,000, ranging from about 20,000 to 700,000. The Decombinator software suite was used to annotate V, J and CDR3 in the TCR reads. Every sample was subsampled to the same number of TCRs (28,000) for the PS versus PT1 abundance plots. Expanded TCRs were defined as absent before sensitization and observed at least eight times at the 2-week time point. TCRdb passed the public sequencing reads through fastp at Q25 and MiXCR, retaining productive beta sequences. Rows are combined by CDR3 protein, so each entry shows the most common genes and DNA. The V and J calls were determined by TCRdb, not by the authors. In all, the sample holds some 150,000 distinct CDR3 sequences, and 10% to 15% of those were seen once. The biggest ten clones account for around 1.4% of the sample.

Sample time point, as interpreted from the label and publication: patch test 2, 6 weeks after DPC sensitization. The treatment or condition label of this sample denotes: therapeutic diphenylcyclopropenone sensitization with weekly scalp DPC. At every patch-test visit, the blood draw took place before the patch test was put on. Patients were eligible if aged 18 to 70, diagnosed with alopecia and judged suitable for DPC therapy, and pregnant patients were excluded. Unfractionated whole blood was collected in Tempus Blood RNA tubes, and total RNA was extracted from that blood. Via the germline V gene, CDR1 is MNHEY and CDR2 SVGEGT. Relative to germline, V is missing 0 bases and J is missing 7 bases, with 9 bases of the junction outside any gene match. The CDR3 runs 17 residues from the cysteine to the phenylalanine. CDR3 DNA only is kept here, 51 bases in frame from base 1.

The receptor was derived from a woman aged 45-60 years with alopecia areata. Some clones in this sample may be carry-over from other donors' samples. Sequencing used whole blood, obtained in connection with sensitization to the hapten diphenylcyclopropenone (DPC). The sequence is built from TRBV6-2 or TRBV6-3 and TRBJ2-7, and TRBD2 matches 13 of the central bases. Read as DNA, the sequence is TGTGCCAGCAGTTACTCGCGACTAGCGGGAGGCCCGAGGGAGCAGTACTTC. It encodes CASSYSRLAGGPREQYF.